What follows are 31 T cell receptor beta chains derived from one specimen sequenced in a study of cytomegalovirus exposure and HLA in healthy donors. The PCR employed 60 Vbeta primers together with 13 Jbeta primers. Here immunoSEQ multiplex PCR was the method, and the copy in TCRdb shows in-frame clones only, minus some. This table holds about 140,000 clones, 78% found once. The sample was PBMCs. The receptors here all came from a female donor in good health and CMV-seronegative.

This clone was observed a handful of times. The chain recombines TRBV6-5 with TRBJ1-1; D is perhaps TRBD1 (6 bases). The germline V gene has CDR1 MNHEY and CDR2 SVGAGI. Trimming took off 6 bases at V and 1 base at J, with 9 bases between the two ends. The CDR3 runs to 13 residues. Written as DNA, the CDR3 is TGTGCCAGCAGGCAGACAGGGAACACTGAAGCTTTCTTT. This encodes CASRQTGNTEAFF.

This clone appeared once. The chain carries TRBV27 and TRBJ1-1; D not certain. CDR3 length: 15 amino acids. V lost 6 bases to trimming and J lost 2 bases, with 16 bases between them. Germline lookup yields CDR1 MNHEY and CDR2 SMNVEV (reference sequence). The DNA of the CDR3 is TGTGCCAGCAGCAGGTTCCAAGACCTCAACACTGAAGCTTTCTTT. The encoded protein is CASSRFQDLNTEAFF.

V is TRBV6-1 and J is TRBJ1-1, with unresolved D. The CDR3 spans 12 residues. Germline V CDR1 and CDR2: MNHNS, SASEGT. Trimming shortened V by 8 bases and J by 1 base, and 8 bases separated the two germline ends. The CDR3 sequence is CASYIPNTEAFF. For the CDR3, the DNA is TGTGCCAGCTATATTCCGAACACTGAAGCTTTCTTT.

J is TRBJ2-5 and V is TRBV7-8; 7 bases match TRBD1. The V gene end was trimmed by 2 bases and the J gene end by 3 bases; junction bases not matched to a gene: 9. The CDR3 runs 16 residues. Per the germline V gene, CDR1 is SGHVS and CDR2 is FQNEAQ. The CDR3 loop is CASSLTLGQQKETQYF. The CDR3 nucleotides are TGTGCCAGCAGCTTAACTCTGGGACAGCAAAAAGAGACCCAGTACTTC.

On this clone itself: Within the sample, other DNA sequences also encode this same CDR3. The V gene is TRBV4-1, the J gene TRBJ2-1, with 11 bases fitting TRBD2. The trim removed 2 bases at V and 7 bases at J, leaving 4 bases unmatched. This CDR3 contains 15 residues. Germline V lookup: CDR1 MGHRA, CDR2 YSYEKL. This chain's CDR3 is CASSQPSGGRNEQFF. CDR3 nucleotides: TGCGCCAGCAGCCAACCTAGCGGGGGGAGGAATGAGCAGTTCTTC.

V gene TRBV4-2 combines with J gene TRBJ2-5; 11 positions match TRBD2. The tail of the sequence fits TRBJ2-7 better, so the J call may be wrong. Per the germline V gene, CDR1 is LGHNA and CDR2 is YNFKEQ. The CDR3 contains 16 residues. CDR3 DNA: TGTGCCAGCAGCCAAGAAGGACTAGCGGGTCCTTACGAGCAGTACTTC. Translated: CASSQEGLAGPYEQYF.

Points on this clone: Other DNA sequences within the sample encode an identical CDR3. DNA of the CDR3: TGCAGCGTTGAGGGTCCTAGGACAGGGGGTATTAGTTACACTGAAGCTTTCTTT. Translation gives CSVEGPRTGGISYTEAFF. V is TRBV29-1 and J is TRBJ1-1, with TRBD1 matching 10 bases. This CDR3 is built from 18 residues. The V gene end was trimmed by 3 bases and the J gene end by 3 bases; junction bases not matched to a gene: 16. Germline values: CDR1 SQVTM, CDR2 ANQGSEA.

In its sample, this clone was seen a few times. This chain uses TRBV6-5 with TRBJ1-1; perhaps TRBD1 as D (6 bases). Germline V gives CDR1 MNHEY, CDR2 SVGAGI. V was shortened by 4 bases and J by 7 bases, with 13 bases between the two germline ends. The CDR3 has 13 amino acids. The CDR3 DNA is TGTGCCAGCAGTTCCTTAGGGGGGGTTGAAGCTTTCTTT. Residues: CASSSLGGVEAFF.

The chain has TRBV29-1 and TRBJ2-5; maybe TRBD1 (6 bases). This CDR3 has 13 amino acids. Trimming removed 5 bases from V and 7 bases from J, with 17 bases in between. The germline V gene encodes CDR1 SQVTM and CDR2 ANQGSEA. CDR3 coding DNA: TGCAGCGTTTCTACCGGGCAGGGGATGACCCAGTACTTC. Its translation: CSVSTGQGMTQYF.

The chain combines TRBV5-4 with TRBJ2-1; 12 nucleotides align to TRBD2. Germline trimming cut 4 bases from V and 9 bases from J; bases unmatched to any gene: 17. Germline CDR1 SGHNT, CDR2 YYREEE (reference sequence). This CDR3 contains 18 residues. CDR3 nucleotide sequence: TGTGCCAGCAGCGGAAGCAGCGGACTAGCGGGATACGGGAGTGAGCAGTTCTTC. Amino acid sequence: CASSGSSGLAGYGSEQFF.

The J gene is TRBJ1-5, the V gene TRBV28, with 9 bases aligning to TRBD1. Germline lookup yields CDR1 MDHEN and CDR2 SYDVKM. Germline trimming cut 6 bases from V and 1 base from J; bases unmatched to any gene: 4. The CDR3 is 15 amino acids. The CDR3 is CASRSGTGSNQPQHF. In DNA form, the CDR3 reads TGTGCCAGCAGATCCGGGACAGGGAGCAATCAGCCCCAGCATTTT. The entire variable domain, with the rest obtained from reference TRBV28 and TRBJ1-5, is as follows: DVKVTQSSRYLVKRTGEKVFLECVQDMDHENMFWYRQDPGLGLRLIYFSYDVKMKEKGDIPEGYSVSREKKERFSLILESASTNQTSMYLCASRSGTGSNQPQHFGDGTRLSIL.

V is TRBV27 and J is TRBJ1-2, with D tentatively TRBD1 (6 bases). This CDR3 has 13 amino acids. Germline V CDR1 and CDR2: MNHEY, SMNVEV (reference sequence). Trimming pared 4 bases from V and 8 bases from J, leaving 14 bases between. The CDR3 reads CASSSQGNKGYTF. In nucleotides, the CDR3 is TGTGCCAGCAGTTCTCAGGGGAATAAGGGCTACACCTTC.

CDR3 sequence reads: CASSLITTGGRITDTQYF. In nucleotides, the CDR3 is TGTGCCAGCAGCCTTATAACTACAGGGGGCCGGATCACAGATACGCAGTATTTT. The rearrangement links TRBV5-8 to TRBJ2-3, with TRBD1 matching 9 bases. There are 18 residues in the CDR3. Per the germline V gene, CDR1 is SGHTS and CDR2 is YDEGEE. J was trimmed by 2 bases and V by 4 bases; bases with no gene match: 14.

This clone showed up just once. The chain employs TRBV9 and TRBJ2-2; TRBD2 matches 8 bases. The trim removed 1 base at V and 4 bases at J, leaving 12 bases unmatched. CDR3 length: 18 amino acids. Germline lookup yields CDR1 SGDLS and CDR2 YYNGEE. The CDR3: CASSVNENGGAFTGELFF. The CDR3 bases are TGTGCCAGCAGCGTAAACGAAAACGGGGGGGCTTTCACCGGGGAGCTGTTTTTT. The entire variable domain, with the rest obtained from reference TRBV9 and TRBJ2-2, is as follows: DSGVTQTPKHLITATGQRVTLRCSPRSGDLSVYWYQQSLDQGLQFLIQYYNGEERAKGNILERFSAQQFPDLHSELNLSSLELGDSALYFCASSVNENGGAFTGELFFGEGSRLTVL.

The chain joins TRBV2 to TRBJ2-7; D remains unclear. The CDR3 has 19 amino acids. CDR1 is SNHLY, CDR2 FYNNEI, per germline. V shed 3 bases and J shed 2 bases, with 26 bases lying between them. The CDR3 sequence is CASSDVVAEFPHNPYEQYF. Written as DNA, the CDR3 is TGTGCCAGCAGTGACGTCGTCGCGGAATTCCCGCACAACCCCTACGAGCAGTACTTC.

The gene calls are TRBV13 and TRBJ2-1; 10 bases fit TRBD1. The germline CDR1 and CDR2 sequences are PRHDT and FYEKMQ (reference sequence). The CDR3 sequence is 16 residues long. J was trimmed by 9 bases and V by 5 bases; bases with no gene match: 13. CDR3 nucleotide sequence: TGTGCCAGCAGCCCACGACCCGGACAGGGGGTAAGTGAGCAGTTCTTC. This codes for CASSPRPGQGVSEQFF.

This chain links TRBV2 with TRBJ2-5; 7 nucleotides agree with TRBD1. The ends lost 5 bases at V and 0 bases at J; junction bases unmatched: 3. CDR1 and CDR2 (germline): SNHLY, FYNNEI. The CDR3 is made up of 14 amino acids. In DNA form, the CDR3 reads TGTGCCAGCAGTCTGGACAGGCACCAAGAGACCCAGTACTTC. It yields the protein CASSLDRHQETQYF.

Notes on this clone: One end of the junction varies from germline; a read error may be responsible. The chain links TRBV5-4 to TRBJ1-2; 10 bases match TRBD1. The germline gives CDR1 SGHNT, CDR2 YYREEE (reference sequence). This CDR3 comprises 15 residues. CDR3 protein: CASSGIRDRGYGYPF. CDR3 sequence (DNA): TGTGCCAGCAGCGGTATCCGGGACAGGGGCTATGGCTACCCCTTC.

The CDR3 is CASSTTKRETEQYF. Written as DNA, the CDR3 is TGTGCCAGCAGTACCACTAAGCGGGAGACCGAGCAGTACTTC. The rearrangement links TRBV6-5 to TRBJ2-7; TRBD2 agrees at 8 bases. The J segment lost 6 bases and the V segment lost 5 bases, leaving 9 bases of the junction unmatched. There are 14 residues in the CDR3. In germline, CDR1 is MNHEY, CDR2 SVGAGI.

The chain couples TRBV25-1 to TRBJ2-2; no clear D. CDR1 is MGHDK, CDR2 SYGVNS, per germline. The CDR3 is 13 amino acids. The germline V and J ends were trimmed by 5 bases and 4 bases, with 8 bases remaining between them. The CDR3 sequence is CASSRLVTGELFF. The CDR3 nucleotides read TGTGCCAGCAGTCGACTCGTCACCGGGGAGCTGTTTTTT. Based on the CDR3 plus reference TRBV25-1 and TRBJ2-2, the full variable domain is EADIYQTPRYLVIGTGKKITLECSQTMGHDKMYWYQQDPGMELHLIHYSYGVNSTEKGDLSSESTVSRIRTEHFPLTLESARPSHTSQYLCASSRLVTGELFFGEGSRLTVL.

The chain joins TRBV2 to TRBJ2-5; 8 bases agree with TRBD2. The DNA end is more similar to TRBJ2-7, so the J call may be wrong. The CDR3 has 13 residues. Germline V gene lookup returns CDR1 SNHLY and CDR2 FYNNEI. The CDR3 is CASRIGLANEQYF. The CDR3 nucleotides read TGTGCCAGCAGAATAGGACTAGCTAACGAGCAGTACTTC.

The CDR3 loop is CASSATSGRVAYEQYF. Written as DNA, the CDR3 is TGTGCCAGCAGCGCGACTAGCGGGAGGGTAGCCTACGAGCAGTACTTC. The V and J genes are TRBV21-1 and TRBJ2-7; no DNA check was done on the table's D call, TRBD2. TRBV21-1 is assigned pseudogene status. The CDR3 runs 16 residues.

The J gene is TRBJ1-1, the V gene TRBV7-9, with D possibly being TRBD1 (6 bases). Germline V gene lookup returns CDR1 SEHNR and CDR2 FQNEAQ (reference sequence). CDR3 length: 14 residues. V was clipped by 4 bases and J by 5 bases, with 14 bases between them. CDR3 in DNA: TGTGCCAGCAGCTCCGCTACAGGGAATACTGAAGCTTTCTTT. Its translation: CASSSATGNTEAFF.

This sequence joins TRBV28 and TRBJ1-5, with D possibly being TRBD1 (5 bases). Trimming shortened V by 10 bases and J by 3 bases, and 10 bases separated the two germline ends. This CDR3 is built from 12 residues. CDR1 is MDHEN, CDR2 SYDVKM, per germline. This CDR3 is CATRGNNQPQHF. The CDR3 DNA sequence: TGTGCCACACGGGGGAACAATCAGCCCCAGCATTTT. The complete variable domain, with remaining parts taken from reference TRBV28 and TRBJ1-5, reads DVKVTQSSRYLVKRTGEKVFLECVQDMDHENMFWYRQDPGLGLRLIYFSYDVKMKEKGDIPEGYSVSREKKERFSLILESASTNQTSMYLCATRGNNQPQHFGDGTRLSIL.

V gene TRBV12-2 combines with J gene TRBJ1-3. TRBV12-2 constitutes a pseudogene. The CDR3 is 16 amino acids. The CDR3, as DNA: TGTGCAAGTCGCTCACCCGTTGGGAGAACTGGAAACACCATATATTTT. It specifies CASRSPVGRTGNTIYF.

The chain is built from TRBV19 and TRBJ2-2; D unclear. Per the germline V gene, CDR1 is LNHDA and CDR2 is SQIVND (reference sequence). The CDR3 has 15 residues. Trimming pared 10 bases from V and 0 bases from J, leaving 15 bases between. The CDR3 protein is CAIAPTLANTGELFF. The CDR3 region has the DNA TGTGCCATAGCTCCTACGCTCGCGAACACCGGGGAGCTGTTTTTT.

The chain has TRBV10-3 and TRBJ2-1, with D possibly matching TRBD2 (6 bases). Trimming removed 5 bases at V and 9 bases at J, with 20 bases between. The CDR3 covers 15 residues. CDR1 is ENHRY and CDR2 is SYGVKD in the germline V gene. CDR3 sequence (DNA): TGTGCCATCAGTATAGCTAGCGCTAAGGCCGGTGAGCAGTTCTTC. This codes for CAISIASAKAGEQFF.

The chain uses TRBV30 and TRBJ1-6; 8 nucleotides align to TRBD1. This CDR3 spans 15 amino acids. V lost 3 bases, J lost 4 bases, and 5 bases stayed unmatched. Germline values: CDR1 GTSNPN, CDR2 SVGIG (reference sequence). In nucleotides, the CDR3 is TGTGCCTGGAGCGGACAGGGTGGTTATAATTCACCCCTCCACTTT. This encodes CAWSGQGGYNSPLHF.

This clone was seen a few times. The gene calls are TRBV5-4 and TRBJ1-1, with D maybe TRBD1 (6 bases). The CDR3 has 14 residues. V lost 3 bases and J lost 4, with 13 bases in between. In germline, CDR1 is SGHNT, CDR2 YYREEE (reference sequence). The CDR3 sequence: CASSSVGQLTEAFF. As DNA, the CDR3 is TGTGCCAGCAGCTCCGTCGGACAGCTCACTGAAGCTTTCTTT.

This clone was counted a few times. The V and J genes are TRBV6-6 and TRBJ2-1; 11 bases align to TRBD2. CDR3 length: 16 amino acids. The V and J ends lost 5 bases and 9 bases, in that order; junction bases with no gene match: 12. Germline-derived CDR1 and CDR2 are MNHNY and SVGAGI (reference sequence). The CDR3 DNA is TGTGCCAGCAGTGCCCACGTTCGACTAGCGGGACCTGAGCAGTTCTTC. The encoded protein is CASSAHVRLAGPEQFF.

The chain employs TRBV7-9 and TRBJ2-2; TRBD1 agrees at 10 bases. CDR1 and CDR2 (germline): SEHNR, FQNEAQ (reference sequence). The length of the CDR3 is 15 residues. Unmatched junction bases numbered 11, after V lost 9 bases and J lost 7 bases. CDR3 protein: CASLEGTGVLGELFF. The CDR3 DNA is TGTGCCAGTCTAGAGGGGACAGGGGTCCTCGGGGAGCTGTTTTTT.